This TCR beta chain was retrieved from a study of blood T cell repertoires in COVID-19. Repertoires were generated with immunoSEQ multiplex PCR, while TCRdb's copy carries only in-frame clones and drops some. The table records a few hundred thousand clones, roughly 84% of them present only once. Deletions cut 1 base from V and 2 bases from J, with 8 bases between. The CDR3 runs to 14 residues. Germline V gene lookup returns CDR1 SEHNR and CDR2 FQNEAQ (reference sequence). Sequenced sample: peripheral blood. The chain recombines TRBV7-9 with TRBJ2-5, with D possibly matching TRBD2 (5 bases). This receptor was obtained from a middle-aged woman who had recovered from COVID-19. As DNA, the CDR3 is TGTGCCAGCAGCTTAGAGCGGCCTCAAGAGACCCAGTACTTC. Its translation is CASSLERPQETQYF.